These 29 T cell receptor beta chains were all obtained from the same sample, sequenced in a study of OX40 agonist ivuxolimab in advanced cancers. The table came from immunoSEQ multiplex PCR; TCRdb's copy has only in-frame clones and leaves some out. Of some 41,000 clones listed, about 88% were seen once; the top ten hold 13%. The material sequenced was CD4+ or CD8+ T cells sorted from blood, taken in a trial of the OX40 agonist ivuxolimab. These receptor sequences come from an adult with an advanced solid tumor such as melanoma, head and neck, liver or kidney cancer.

V usage is TRBV6-5 and J usage is TRBJ1-1, with a weak D call TRBD1 (5 bases). V shed 7 bases and J shed 5 bases, with 17 bases lying between them. Germline assignment: CDR1 MNHEY and CDR2 SVGAGI. The CDR3 is 14 residues long. DNA of the CDR3: TGTGCCAGCACCGAGGGACCGATCGGGACTGAAGCTTTCTTT. Amino acid sequence: CASTEGPIGTEAFF.

This clone was recorded once. In DNA form, the CDR3 reads TGTGCCAGTAGTATGGGACGGACCCCATACAATGAGCAGTTCTTC. It translates to CASSMGRTPYNEQFF. The chain has TRBV19 and TRBJ2-1; D possibly uses TRBD1 or TRBD2 (5 bases each). Trimming took 3 bases from V and 4 from J, leaving 13 bases between them. The V gene's germline CDR1 is LNHDA and CDR2 SQIVND (reference sequence). The CDR3 loop spans 15 amino acids.

J is TRBJ2-1 and V is TRBV27, with unresolved D. V shed 1 base and J shed 9 bases, with 10 bases lying between them. Germline V CDR1 and CDR2: MNHEY, SMNVEV (reference sequence). This CDR3 spans 13 amino acids. The CDR3 loop reads CASSLLMGSEQFF. The CDR3 DNA follows: TGTGCCAGCAGTTTATTGATGGGAAGTGAGCAGTTCTTC.

This chain uses TRBV11-3 with TRBJ2-6, with D hard to call. With 6 bases removed from V and 0 bases from J, the gap between germline ends came to 12 bases. The CDR3 consists of 16 residues. Per germline, CDR1 SGHNT and CDR2 YENEEA. The CDR3 DNA sequence: TGTGCCAGCAGTTCCGGACCGCTCTCTGGGGCCAACGTCCTGACTTTC. It translates to CASSSGPLSGANVLTF.

The chain joins TRBV29-1 to TRBJ1-4, with D hard to call. Trimming removed 6 bases from V and 0 bases from J, with 11 bases in between. From germline, CDR1 is SQVTM and CDR2 ANQGSEA. The CDR3 has 14 amino acids. The CDR3 protein is CSVLSSATNEKLFF. The DNA for the CDR3 is TGCAGCGTCCTTTCATCTGCAACTAATGAAAAACTGTTTTTT.

This sequence joins TRBV14 and TRBJ2-3, with 8 bases identical to TRBD1. Germline CDR1 SGHDN, CDR2 FVKESK. The CDR3 runs 16 residues. The V gene end was trimmed by 4 bases and the J gene end by 4 bases; junction bases not matched to a gene: 10. For the CDR3, the DNA is TGTGCCAGCAGCCGCGAGACAGGGGTTAGTGCAGATACGCAGTATTTT. It is translated as CASSRETGVSADTQYF.

This rearrangement joins TRBV6-5 to TRBJ1-2; 7 bases fit TRBD1. V lost 5 bases and J lost 3; bases outside the gene matches: 9. The CDR3 loop spans 15 amino acids. CDR1 is MNHEY, CDR2 SVGAGI, per germline. CDR3: CASSTDTGADYGYTF. The CDR3 bases are TGTGCCAGCAGTACCGACACAGGGGCCGACTATGGCTACACCTTC.

This clone was counted between two and nine times. J is TRBJ2-2 and V is TRBV11-3, with D hard to call. Trimming removed 10 bases from V and 7 bases from J, with 13 bases in between. The CDR3 length is 12 residues. Germline lookup yields CDR1 SGHNT and CDR2 YENEEA. The CDR3 loop reads CATQSDHGELFF. CDR3 bases: TGTGCCACCCAGAGCGATCACGGGGAGCTGTTTTTT.

The rearrangement links TRBV7-9 to TRBJ2-7; the D gene is possibly TRBD2 (5 bases). V gave up 0 bases and J gave up 0 bases, with 18 bases separating them. The germline V gene encodes CDR1 SEHNR and CDR2 FQNEAQ (reference sequence). The CDR3 spans 18 residues. In nucleotides, the CDR3 is TGTGCCAGCAGCTTAGCTCTTGGCGGAGGAGAATACTCCTACGAGCAGTACTTC. Translation gives CASSLALGGGEYSYEQYF.

This chain connects TRBV19 to TRBJ1-5; TRBD1 agrees at 9 bases. This CDR3 is 15 amino acids long. V trimming: 5 bases; J trimming: 7 bases; junction bases outside the gene matches: 9. Germline V gene data show CDR1 as LNHDA and CDR2 as SQIVND (reference sequence). The DNA of the CDR3 is TGTGCCAGTAGTCCGGTAAGACAGGGGGGACAGCCCCAGCATTTT. Translated: CASSPVRQGGQPQHF.

The gene calls are TRBV2 and TRBJ2-7, with D perhaps TRBD2 (6 bases). This CDR3 has 13 residues. Looked up from germline, CDR1 is SNHLY and CDR2 is FYNNEI. Deletions cut 6 bases from V and 3 bases from J, with 12 bases between. CDR3 region: CASRVGLYYEQYF. The CDR3 DNA reads TGTGCCAGCAGGGTGGGACTTTACTACGAGCAGTACTTC. Using reference TRBV2 and TRBJ2-7 for the parts outside the CDR3, the full variable domain is EPEVTQTPSHQVTQMGQEVILRCVPISNHLYFYWYRQILGQKVEFLVSFYNNEISEKSEIFDDQFSVERPDGSNFTLKIRSTKLEDSAMYFCASRVGLYYEQYFGPGTRLTVT.

The chain uses TRBV2 and TRBJ1-4, with 10 bases lining up with TRBD1. The trim removed 6 bases at V and 7 bases at J, leaving 2 bases unmatched. CDR1 and CDR2 from the germline V gene are SNHLY and FYNNEI. CDR3 length equals 13 residues. CDR3 sequence: CASSRTGGEKLFF. As DNA, the CDR3 is TGTGCCAGCAGCAGGACAGGGGGTGAAAAACTGTTTTTT.

V is TRBV27 and J is TRBJ2-7; 10 nucleotides align to TRBD1. The germline CDR1 and CDR2 sequences are MNHEY and SMNVEV (reference sequence). The CDR3 extends over 14 amino acids. The V and J ends lost 6 bases and 5 bases, in that order; junction bases with no gene match: 7. CDR3 nucleotide sequence: TGTGCCAGCAGGCCGGGACAGGGGTCACACGAGCAGTACTTC. It specifies CASRPGQGSHEQYF.

The chain combines TRBV4-1 with TRBJ2-1; D is possibly TRBD2 (5 bases). CDR1 is MGHRA, CDR2 YSYEKL, per germline. The CDR3 is 14 amino acids. Trimming pared 6 bases from V and 6 bases from J, leaving 15 bases between. The chain's CDR3 is CASSSTGIINEQFF. The DNA of the CDR3 is TGCGCCAGCAGTAGCACCGGGATTATCAATGAGCAGTTCTTC.

Here the CDR3 DNA reads TGTGCCAGCAGTTTCGGACTAGCGGATGGGTGGCAGTTCTTC. Its translation is CASSFGLADGWQFF. The chain links TRBV6-5 to TRBJ2-1; 10 nucleotides match TRBD2. V gave up 4 bases and J gave up 12 bases; unmatched junction bases: 9. This CDR3 has 14 amino acids. Germline V gene lookup returns CDR1 MNHEY and CDR2 SVGAGI.

The rearrangement uses TRBV10-2 and TRBJ1-3; maybe TRBD1 (5 bases). The germline V gene has CDR1 WSHSY and CDR2 SAAADI. Trimming pared 6 bases from V and 0 bases from J, leaving 15 bases between. This CDR3 has 16 residues. The CDR3 nucleotides read TGCGCCAGCAGCCCTTGGCAGGACACCTCTGGAAACACCATATATTTT. Amino acid sequence: CASSPWQDTSGNTIYF.

The V and J genes are TRBV28 and TRBJ1-2; a possible D gene is TRBD1 (5 bases). Germline CDR1 MDHEN, CDR2 SYDVKM. V was cut by 6 bases and J by 5 bases, with 25 bases left in between. The CDR3 is made up of 17 amino acids. As DNA, the CDR3 is TGTGCCAGCAGCCCCCCCGGGACCAGAGGGACTCGGTATGGCTACACCTTC. It encodes CASSPPGTRGTRYGYTF.

The chain has TRBV19 and TRBJ1-5; D perhaps matches TRBD1 (5 bases). In germline, CDR1 is LNHDA, CDR2 SQIVND (reference sequence). Between the trimmed V and J ends, which lost 2 bases and 6 bases, there was a span of 5 bases. CDR3 length equals 12 residues. CDR3: CASSIRGQPQHF. CDR3 coding DNA: TGTGCCAGTAGTATAAGGGGTCAGCCCCAGCATTTT.

The V call is TRBV27, the J call TRBJ1-2, with D tentatively TRBD1 (6 bases). The V end was cut by 8 bases, the J end by 8 bases, with 27 bases between. In germline, CDR1 is MNHEY, CDR2 SMNVEV (reference sequence). This CDR3 comprises 16 residues. CDR3 coding DNA: TGTGCCAGCGGGAGGGAACTACAGGGTCTGCCTGCGGGCTACACCTTC. This gives the protein CASGRELQGLPAGYTF.

The CDR3, as DNA: TGTGCCAGTAGTACCCGTACAGGGGCAGATACGCAGTATTTT. Encoded protein: CASSTRTGADTQYF. The chain carries TRBV19 and TRBJ2-3; 7 bases are a match to TRBD1. The CDR3 is 14 amino acids. Germline-derived CDR1 and CDR2 are LNHDA and SQIVND (reference sequence). Germline trimming cut 4 bases from V and 4 bases from J; bases unmatched to any gene: 5.

This clone appeared a single time. J is TRBJ2-7 and V is TRBV6-6; 10 positions match TRBD1. CDR1 is MNHNY, CDR2 SVGAGI, per germline (reference sequence). The V and J ends lost 2 bases and 5 bases, in that order; junction bases with no gene match: 3. CDR3 length: 14 residues. The CDR3 nucleotides read TGTGCCAGCAGTTACGGGACAGGGGACCACGAGCAGTACTTC. It yields the protein CASSYGTGDHEQYF.

This clone was counted a few times. This sequence joins TRBV30 and TRBJ1-5, with a tentative D call TRBD1 (6 bases). Germline V gives CDR1 GTSNPN, CDR2 SVGIG (reference sequence). This CDR3 spans 14 amino acids. V dropped 4 bases and J dropped 6 bases, with 16 bases sitting between them. The CDR3 DNA is TGTGCCTGGACCCTCCGAGGGGGTGTTCAGCCCCAGCATTTT. Its protein product is CAWTLRGGVQPQHF.

This chain joins TRBV6-1 and TRBJ1-3; D is uncertain. The CDR3 loop spans 14 amino acids. Germline CDR1 and CDR2: MNHNS and SASEGT. V shed 6 bases and J shed 2 bases, with 11 bases lying between them. This CDR3 reads CASSLHSPGNTIYF. CDR3 DNA sequence: TGTGCCAGCAGCCTACACAGTCCTGGAAACACCATATATTTT.

J is TRBJ2-1 and V is TRBV7-9; 12 bases map to TRBD1. The CDR3 is made up of 17 amino acids. In germline, CDR1 is SEHNR, CDR2 FQNEAQ (reference sequence). With V trimmed by 5 bases and J by 6 bases, 11 bases remained unmatched. The CDR3 reads CASSAGTGGRSGNEQFF. CDR3 DNA: TGTGCCAGCAGCGCAGGGACAGGGGGCCGTTCGGGCAATGAGCAGTTCTTC.

The chain carries TRBV11-2 and TRBJ2-1, with 10 bases lining up with TRBD1. The CDR3 is 17 residues long. Germline V gene lookup returns CDR1 SGHAT and CDR2 FQNNGV. The V segment lost 5 bases and the J segment 6 bases; nucleotides outside the gene matches: 13. The CDR3 protein is CASSLNDRGLTPNEQFF. CDR3 DNA sequence: TGTGCCAGCAGCCTGAACGACAGGGGGCTAACACCCAATGAGCAGTTCTTC.

This clone has a handful of counts. The chain combines TRBV19 with TRBJ1-6; tentatively, D is TRBD1 (5 bases). The CDR3 length is 17 residues. The V and J ends lost 6 bases and 6 bases respectively, with 21 bases between them. CDR1 is LNHDA, CDR2 SQIVND, per germline (reference sequence). The CDR3 sequence is CASSERGAATPNSPLHF. The DNA of the CDR3 is TGTGCCAGTAGCGAGCGAGGGGCGGCGACGCCTAATTCACCCCTCCACTTT.

V usage is TRBV14 and J usage is TRBJ2-7; weak D call: TRBD2 (6 bases). This CDR3 is 17 amino acids long. The ends were cut back, 5 bases at V and 3 bases at J, with 23 bases in the middle. CDR1 is SGHDN, CDR2 FVKESK, per germline. In DNA, the CDR3 is TGTGCCAGCAGCAAGGCGTTGCGGGGCAGGATCTACTACGAGCAGTACTTC. This encodes CASSKALRGRIYYEQYF.

This sequence joins TRBV9 and TRBJ2-5; no definite D call. This CDR3 is built from 14 residues. The germline gives CDR1 SGDLS, CDR2 YYNGEE. Trimming removed 4 bases at V and 1 base at J, with 11 bases between. The CDR3 DNA reads as TGTGCCAGCAGCCCATCAGTAGGCCAAGAGACCCAGTACTTC. Protein product: CASSPSVGQETQYF.

V usage is TRBV11-2 and J usage is TRBJ2-2; 7 nucleotides match TRBD1. Germline loops: CDR1 SGHAT, CDR2 FQNNGV. The V gene end was trimmed by 5 bases and the J gene end by 11 bases; junction bases not matched to a gene: 14. This CDR3 is 15 amino acids long. CDR3 in amino acids: CASSPQRQGNSELFF. CDR3 nucleotides: TGTGCCAGCAGCCCCCAAAGACAGGGTAATAGTGAGCTGTTTTTT. The full variable domain, in which reference TRBV11-2 and TRBJ2-2 provide the parts outside the CDR3, is EAGVAQSPRYKIIEKRQSVAFWCNPISGHATLYWYQQILGQGPKLLIQFQNNGVVDDSQLPKDRFSAERLKGVDSTLKIQPAKLEDSAVYLCASSPQRQGNSELFFGEGSRLTVL.